This T cell receptor (beta chain) was captured by sequencing in a study of HIV-infected patients and healthy controls. Reverse transcription used about 500 ng RNA and constant-region primers for alpha and beta. Each of the alpha and beta chains got its own library through chain-specific third strand synthesis with indices. A 5' RACE adapter with a random hexamer and the SP2 primer site was joined to cDNA. MiXCR, applied by TCRdb to the 5' RACE reads, yields one record per CDR3 protein. The sample contains about 6,600 distinct CDR3 sequences, around 8.6% of which appear only once. This clonotype was picked up many times. Its antigen is as yet unknown. Antiretroviral therapy had run roughly three months, about 14 weeks, before follow-up blood collection. All unsorted peripheral T cells were captured because whole blood was used without fractionation. Findings of the study overall: About 13 weeks of therapy was arguably too brief to observe immune reconstitution in treated samples.

The CDR3 has 15 residues. Germline CDR1 MNHNY, CDR2 SVGAGI (reference sequence). The ends were cut back, 3 bases at V and 4 bases at J, with 12 bases in the middle. This specimen was blood, taken during antiretroviral therapy. The TCR sequence derives from an adult with HIV infection. The rearrangement joins TRBV6-6 to TRBJ1-4; a possible D gene is TRBD1 (5 bases). CDR3 nucleotide sequence: TGTGCCAGCAGTTATTCTACAGGAATTAATGAAAAACTGTTTTTT. It encodes CASSYSTGINEKLFF.